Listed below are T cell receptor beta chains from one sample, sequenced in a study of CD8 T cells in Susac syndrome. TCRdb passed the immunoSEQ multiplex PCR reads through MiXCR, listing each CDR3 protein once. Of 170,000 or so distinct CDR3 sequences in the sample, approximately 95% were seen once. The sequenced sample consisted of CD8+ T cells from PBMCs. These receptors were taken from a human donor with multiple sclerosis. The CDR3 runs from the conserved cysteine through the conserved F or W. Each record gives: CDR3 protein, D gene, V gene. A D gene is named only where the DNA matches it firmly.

cdr3_aa: CASSPTPYLFLGLGEQYF; d_call: .; v_call: TRBV5-4
cdr3_aa: CSAIIPSYEQYF; d_call: .; v_call: TRBV20-1
cdr3_aa: CASGGNQPQHF; d_call: .; v_call: TRBV27
cdr3_aa: CASSFRLAHSYNEQFF; d_call: .; v_call: TRBV7-9
cdr3_aa: CSARSPGTGVGAFF; d_call: TRBD1; v_call: TRBV20-1
cdr3_aa: CAVGTSYGYTF; d_call: .; v_call: TRBV27
cdr3_aa: CASSLYPYEQYF; d_call: .; v_call: TRBV9
cdr3_aa: CASSLGASGNSEQYF; d_call: TRBD2; v_call: TRBV13
cdr3_aa: CASTGTGGNYEQYF; d_call: TRBD1; v_call: TRBV27
cdr3_aa: CSVDGIGGSQISYNEQFF; d_call: TRBD2; v_call: TRBV29-1
cdr3_aa: CASSPRDRLTDTQYF; d_call: TRBD1; v_call: TRBV27
cdr3_aa: CASSSGTGVGDTQYF; d_call: TRBD1; v_call: TRBV25-1
cdr3_aa: CASSSGLNYGYTF; d_call: .; v_call: TRBV11-2
cdr3_aa: CASSPTKGTYEQYF; d_call: .; v_call: TRBV18
cdr3_aa: CSVPTGLAGSSTDTQYF; d_call: TRBD2; v_call: TRBV29-1
cdr3_aa: CASSPRDKAYEQYF; d_call: .; v_call: TRBV9
cdr3_aa: CASSPRWTLLWGANVLTF; d_call: .; v_call: TRBV11-1
cdr3_aa: CASSLVRGPEAFF; d_call: .; v_call: TRBV5-1
cdr3_aa: CSVHRGDGEKLFF; d_call: .; v_call: TRBV29-1
cdr3_aa: CASSLGQEGLVSYEQYF; d_call: .; v_call: TRBV28
cdr3_aa: CASSQARSGRRINNEQFF; d_call: .; v_call: TRBV4-1
cdr3_aa: CASSLKREVGTDTQYF; d_call: TRBD2; v_call: TRBV13
cdr3_aa: CSAPRLAGGDEQFF; d_call: TRBD2; v_call: TRBV29-1
cdr3_aa: CASSPPGTSPYEQFF; d_call: .; v_call: TRBV28
cdr3_aa: CASRVDSNEKLFF; d_call: .; v_call: TRBV12-3/TRBV12-4
cdr3_aa: CASSLEGGGTDTQYF; d_call: .; v_call: TRBV12-3/TRBV12-4
cdr3_aa: CATSEGINYGYTF; d_call: .; v_call: TRBV24-1